A selection of T cell receptor beta chains follows, all from one sample in a study of blood T cell repertoires in COVID-19. Some clones are missing from TCRdb's copy, which holds only in-frame ones; the method was immunoSEQ multiplex PCR. The data contain approximately 210,000 clones, more than 75% of them seen just once; the ten biggest clones take up approximately 7.2%. The sample was PBMCs or T cells enriched from blood (not recorded which). Receptors were obtained from a man younger than 40 in a cohort exposed to, infected with or recovered from COVID-19 (not recorded which). CDR3s include the opening cysteine and the closing phenylalanine or tryptophan. A D gene is named only where the DNA matches it firmly. Clone size is given for some rows only: seen once, a few or many times, or a class if the clone is expanded.

V gene	J gene	clone size	D gene	CDR3 DNA	CDR3 protein
TRBV18	TRBJ2-3	NA	NA	TGTGCCAGCTCGGCGGGCGGGGCTGAGATGGATACGCAGTATTTT	CASSAGGAEMDTQYF
TRBV7-7	TRBJ2-7	NA	NA	TGTGCTAGCAGCCCCGAGAGCTCCTACGAGCAGTACTTC	CASSPESSYEQYF
TRBV5-1	TRBJ2-7	once	TRBD2	TGCGCCAGCAGCTCGCTCGGGACTAGCGGGGTCCATCGGGACGAGCAGTACTTC	CASSSLGTSGVHRDEQYF
TRBV5-5	TRBJ1-1	NA	NA	TGTGCCAGCAGCTTGGTATCAGGGGCGAACACTGAAGCTTTCTTT	CASSLVSGANTEAFF
TRBV29-1	TRBJ2-3	NA	NA	TGCAGCGTCACAGCGGAGAGCACAGATACGCAGTATTTT	CSVTAESTDTQYF
TRBV4-1	TRBJ1-5	NA	TRBD1	TGCGCCAGCAGCCAAGAGGACAGGGGGAATCAGCCCCAGCATTTT	CASSQEDRGNQPQHF
TRBV7-2	TRBJ1-5	NA	NA	TGTGCCAGCAGCTTGGTTGTTTCAGGGCTCAATCAGCCCCAGCATTTT	CASSLVVSGLNQPQHF
TRBV7-9	TRBJ2-5	NA	TRBD1	TGTGCCAGCAGTGAGGGGGCTTCAAGGGAGACCCAGTACTTC	CASSEGASRETQYF
TRBV11-2	TRBJ2-3	NA	TRBD2	TGTGCCAGCAGCTTAGCTTCTAGCGGGAGAGGGGCTAGCACAGATACGCAGTATTTT	CASSLASSGRGASTDTQYF
TRBV9	TRBJ1-2	NA	NA	TGTGCCAGCAGCTCCAGGTTTCTAAACTATGGCTACACCTTC	CASSSRFLNYGYTF
TRBV19	TRBJ2-7	NA	TRBD1	TGTGCCAGTAGTATCTCGACGTTCACAACATTCGGACAGGGAAGGGGGGAGCAGTACTTC	CASSISTFTTFGQGRGEQYF
TRBV7-2	TRBJ1-3	NA	TRBD1	TGTGCCAGCAGCCAGGGGCGGGACAGGGGAGGAAACACCATATATTTT	CASSQGRDRGGNTIYF
TRBV7-8	TRBJ2-3	NA	NA	TGTGCCAGCAGCTTACCCGCGAGCGGTCATACGCAGTATTTT	CASSLPASGHTQYF
TRBV12-5	TRBJ2-1	NA	TRBD2	TGTGCTAGTGGTTTGGTTAGCGGGAGTTGGGGCAATGAGCAGTTCTTC	CASGLVSGSWGNEQFF
TRBV19	TRBJ2-3	once	NA	TGTGCCAGTACCGAAGGGGGGGCAGATACGCAGTATTTT	CASTEGGADTQYF
TRBV28	TRBJ2-7	NA	TRBD1	TGTGCCAGCAGTGGTTACGCAGGGGGTACCGAGCAGTACTTC	CASSGYAGGTEQYF
TRBV4-1	TRBJ1-4	NA	NA	TGCGCCAGCAGCCAAGAAGCGAGAAAACTGTTTTTT	CASSQEARKLFF
TRBV6-5	TRBJ1-6	NA	NA	TGTGCCAGCAGCCAAAATGGGGGGGAATCACCCCTCCACTTT	CASSQNGGESPLHF
TRBV27	TRBJ1-5	NA	NA	TGTGCCAGCAGTTTAAGCGGGGGGGCGAGTCAGCCCCAGCATTTT	CASSLSGGASQPQHF
TRBV5-4	TRBJ2-3	NA	TRBD2	TGTGCCAGCAGCTCCGCCGGGACTAGCTTCACAGATACGCAGTATTTT	CASSSAGTSFTDTQYF
TRBV4-3	TRBJ2-1	NA	TRBD2	TGCGCCAGCAGCCAAGTGACTAGCGGCCCACATGAGCAGTTCTTC	CASSQVTSGPHEQFF
TRBV2	TRBJ1-6	NA	NA	TGTGCCAGCAGTGAGAGAGATTACAATTCACCCCTCCACTTT	CASSERDYNSPLHF
TRBV28	TRBJ2-7	NA	NA	TGTGCCAGCAGCCTCAGGGTTTCCGAGCAGTACTTC	CASSLRVSEQYF
TRBV4-1	TRBJ2-5	NA	NA	TGCGCCAGCAGCCAAGATGGTGGTAGCGGAAGAGGAGAGACCCAGTACTTC	CASSQDGGSGRGETQYF
TRBV11-2	TRBJ2-7	NA	NA	TGTGCCAGCAGCTCCCTCCCTTGGGGAGCGGCGGGCTCCTACGAGCAGTACTTC	CASSSLPWGAAGSYEQYF
TRBV2	TRBJ2-7	NA	TRBD2	TGTGCCAGCAGTGATCCTAGCGGGAGTAACTACGAGCAGTACTTC	CASSDPSGSNYEQYF
TRBV18	TRBJ2-2	NA	TRBD2	TGTGCCAGCTCGCGGGACTATCGAGATGGCGGGGAGCTGTTTTTT	CASSRDYRDGGELFF
TRBV19	TRBJ2-3	NA	NA	TGTGCCAGTAGTACCCTCTCGGGACAAAGAAGCACAGATACGCAGTATTTT	CASSTLSGQRSTDTQYF
TRBV4-2	TRBJ2-7	NA	TRBD2	TGTGCCAGCAGCCCTATTGCGGGACTAGCGGCGGTCTCCTACGAGCAGTACTTC	CASSPIAGLAAVSYEQYF
TRBV20-1	TRBJ2-1	NA	TRBD2	TGCAGTGCTAGGCTAGCGGCTGAGCAGTTCTTC	CSARLAAEQFF
TRBV13	TRBJ2-7	few	TRBD2	TGTGCCAGCAGCCGCAGGTGGCCGCGGGGGGCGCCGGCCGAGCAGTACTTC	CASSRRWPRGAPAEQYF
TRBV19	TRBJ2-7	NA	TRBD1	TGTGCCAGTAGTCCGACAGGGCCTGGCTACGAGCAGTACTTC	CASSPTGPGYEQYF
TRBV29-1	TRBJ2-3	NA	NA	TGCAGCGTAGTAGACGGGAACAATCCAGATACGCAGTATTTT	CSVVDGNNPDTQYF
TRBV7-2	TRBJ2-7	once	TRBD2	TGTGCCAGCAGCGTTACTAGCGGGACTTTGGAGCAGTACTTC	CASSVTSGTLEQYF
TRBV27	TRBJ2-7	NA	TRBD1	TGTGCCAGCAGTTTTACAGGGGTGTACGAGCAGTACTTC	CASSFTGVYEQYF
TRBV28	TRBJ2-7	NA	NA	TGTGCCAGCAGTTGGAGCTACGAGCAGTACTTC	CASSWSYEQYF
TRBV28	TRBJ2-1	NA	TRBD2	TGTGCCAGCAGTTTGTGGCTAGCGGGAGCCTACAATGAGCAGTTCTTC	CASSLWLAGAYNEQFF
TRBV4-3	TRBJ2-2	NA	NA	TGCGCCAGCAGCCAAGACGCGCCAGGGACATTATTAATGAACACCGGGGAGCTGTTTTTT	CASSQDAPGTLLMNTGELFF
TRBV2	TRBJ2-5	NA	TRBD2	TGTGCCAGCATCCCCTTGGCGGGAGCGCAAGAGACCCAGTACTTC	CASIPLAGAQETQYF
TRBV28	TRBJ2-3	NA	NA	TGTGCCAGCAGTTTGTTCCCGGATACGCAGTATTTT	CASSLFPDTQYF
TRBV18	TRBJ2-3	NA	NA	TGTGCCAGCTCACCAAGACTACGGAAGCAGTATTTT	CASSPRLRKQYF
TRBV11-2	TRBJ2-7	NA	TRBD1	TGTGCCAGCAGCTACGGGACAGGGGACTACGAGCAGTACTTC	CASSYGTGDYEQYF
TRBV7-2	TRBJ1-4	NA	NA	TGTGCCAGCAGCTCACAACCGGGACATAGTAATGAAAAACTGTTTTTT	CASSSQPGHSNEKLFF
TRBV2	TRBJ1-5	NA	NA	TGTGCCAGCAGCGGAATGCGGGGGGTCAACAATCAGCCCCAGCATTTT	CASSGMRGVNNQPQHF
TRBV6-5	TRBJ2-7	NA	TRBD2	TGTGCCAGCACCCGCGGGGGGGGGCAAATCTACGAGCAGTACTTC	CASTRGGGQIYEQYF